This TCR beta chain appears in the sequencing data of a study of T cell responses to AZD1222 COVID-19 vaccine. Regarding the study as a whole: Nearly half of the spike-specific TCRs reportedly recognize variant regions that carry no mutations.

TCRdb's copy holds only in-frame clones and misses some; the assay was immunoSEQ multiplex PCR. The profile covers some 130,000 clones, with about 93% appearing a single time and approximately 5% taken by the ten largest. The CDR3 runs to 15 residues. The ends were cut back, 10 bases at V and 2 bases at J, with 20 bases in the middle. The germline gives CDR1 MDHEN, CDR2 SYDVKM. In regard to this clone: Its antigen remains unknown.

The sample in question was peripheral blood, obtained on day 0 of AZD1222 vaccination. This clonotype originated in an adult in good health. V gene TRBV28 combines with J gene TRBJ1-2; maybe TRBD1 (5 bases). This CDR3 reads CATSRSGGRNYGYTF. CDR3 nucleotide sequence: TGTGCCACCTCCAGGTCGGGGGGGAGGAACTATGGCTACACCTTC.